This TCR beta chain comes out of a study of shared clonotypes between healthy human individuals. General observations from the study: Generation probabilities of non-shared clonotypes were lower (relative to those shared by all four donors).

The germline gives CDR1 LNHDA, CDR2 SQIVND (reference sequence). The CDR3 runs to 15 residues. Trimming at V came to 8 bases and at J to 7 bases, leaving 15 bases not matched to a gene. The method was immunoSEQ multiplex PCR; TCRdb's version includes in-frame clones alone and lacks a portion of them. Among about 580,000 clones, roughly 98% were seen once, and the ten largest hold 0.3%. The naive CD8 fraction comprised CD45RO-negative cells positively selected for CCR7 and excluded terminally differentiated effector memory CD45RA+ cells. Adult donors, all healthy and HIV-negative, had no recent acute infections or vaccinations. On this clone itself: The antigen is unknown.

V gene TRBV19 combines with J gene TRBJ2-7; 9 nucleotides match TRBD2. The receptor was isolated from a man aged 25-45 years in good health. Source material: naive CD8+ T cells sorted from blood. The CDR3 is CASAETSGSQSEQYF. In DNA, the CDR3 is TGTGCCAGTGCCGAGACTAGCGGATCACAATCGGAGCAGTACTTC. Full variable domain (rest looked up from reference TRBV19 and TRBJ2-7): DGGITQSPKYLFRKEGQNVTLSCEQNLNHDAMYWYRQDPGQGLRLIYYSQIVNDFQKGDIAEGYSVSREKKESFPLTVTSAQKNPTAFYLCASAETSGSQSEQYFGPGTRLTVT.